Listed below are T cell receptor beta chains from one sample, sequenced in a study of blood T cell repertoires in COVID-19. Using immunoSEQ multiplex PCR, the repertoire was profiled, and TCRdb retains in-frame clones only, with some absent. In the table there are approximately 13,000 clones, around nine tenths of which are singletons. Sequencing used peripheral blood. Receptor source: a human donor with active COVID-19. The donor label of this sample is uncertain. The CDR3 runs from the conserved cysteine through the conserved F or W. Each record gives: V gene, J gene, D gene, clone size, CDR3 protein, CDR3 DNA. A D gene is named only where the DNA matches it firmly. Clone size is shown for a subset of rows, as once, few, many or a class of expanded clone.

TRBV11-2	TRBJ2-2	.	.	CASSLVSGATGELFF	TGTGCCAGCAGCTTAGTTTCAGGGGCCACCGGGGAGCTGTTTTTT
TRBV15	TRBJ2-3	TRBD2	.	CATSSGTSGPTDTQYF	TGTGCCACCAGCAGTGGGACTAGCGGGCCCACAGATACGCAGTATTTT
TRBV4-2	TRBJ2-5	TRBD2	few	CASSQERGGQETQYF	TGTGCCAGCAGCCAAGAGCGGGGGGGCCAAGAGACCCAGTACTTC
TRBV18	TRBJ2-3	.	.	CASSPQSLGTDTQYF	TGTGCCAGCTCACCGCAGTCTCTGGGCACAGATACGCAGTATTTT
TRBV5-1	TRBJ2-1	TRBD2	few	CASSWTSGGDYNEQFF	TGCGCCAGCAGCTGGACTAGCGGGGGGGATTACAATGAGCAGTTCTTC
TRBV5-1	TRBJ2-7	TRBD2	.	CASSLRGTSYEQYF	TGCGCCAGCAGCTTGAGGGGGACTAGCTACGAGCAGTACTTC
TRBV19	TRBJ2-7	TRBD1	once	CASSPDRVAYEQYF	TGTGCCAGTAGTCCGGACAGGGTCGCGTACGAGCAGTACTTC
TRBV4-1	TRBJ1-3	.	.	CASSQVAGRTGNTIYF	TGCGCCAGCAGCCAAGTGGCAGGGCGTACTGGAAACACCATATATTTT
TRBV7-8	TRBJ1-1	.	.	CASSLFGREAGLEAFF	TGTGCCAGCAGCTTATTTGGGAGAGAGGCGGGGTTAGAAGCTTTCTTT
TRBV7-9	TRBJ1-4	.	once	CASSLRQGNEKLFF	TGTGCCAGCAGCTTACGTCAGGGAAATGAAAAACTGTTTTTT
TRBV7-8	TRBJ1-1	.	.	CASSLEGVRYTEAFF	TGTGCCAGCAGCTTAGAGGGGGTTCGGTACACTGAAGCTTTCTTT
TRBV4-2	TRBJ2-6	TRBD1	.	CASSQQPGQGSGANVLTF	TGTGCCAGCAGCCAGCAACCGGGACAGGGCTCTGGGGCCAACGTCCTGACTTTC
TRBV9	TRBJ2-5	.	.	CASSVGGRQETQYF	TGTGCCAGCAGCGTAGGGGGCCGCCAAGAGACCCAGTACTTC
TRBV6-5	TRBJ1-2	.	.	CASSYSRGAYTF	TGTGCCAGCAGTTACTCTCGGGGGGCGTACACCTTC
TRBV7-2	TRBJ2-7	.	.	CASSSPRIVDSGTNYEQYF	TGTGCCAGCAGCTCACCACGAATTGTGGACAGCGGGACAAACTACGAGCAGTACTTC
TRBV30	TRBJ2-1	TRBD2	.	CAWSWEGEQFF	TGTGCCTGGAGTTGGGAGGGTGAGCAGTTCTTC
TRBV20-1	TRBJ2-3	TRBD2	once	CSASGAGGSTDTQYF	TGCAGTGCTAGTGGTGCGGGGGGGAGCACAGATACGCAGTATTTT
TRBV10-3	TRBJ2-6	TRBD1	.	CAISDRGSGANVLTF	TGTGCCATCTCAGACAGGGGGTCTGGGGCCAACGTCCTGACTTTC
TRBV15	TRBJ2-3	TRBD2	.	CATSRDEASGQLTDTQYF	TGTGCCACCAGCAGAGACGAGGCTAGCGGCCAACTCACAGATACGCAGTATTTT
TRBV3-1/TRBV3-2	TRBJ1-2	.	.	CASSQRGFSGYTF	TGTGCCAGCAGCCAAAGGGGATTTTCTGGCTACACCTTC
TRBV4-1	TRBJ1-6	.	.	CASSQVLAENSPLHF	TGCGCCAGCAGCCAAGTTCTGGCGGAAAATTCACCCCTCCACTTT
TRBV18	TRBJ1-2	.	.	CASSPRQTAGGYTF	TGTGCCAGCTCCCCCCGGCAGACAGCGGGTGGCTACACCTTC
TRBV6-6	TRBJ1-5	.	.	CASSSRSAGGEMHF	TGTGCCAGCAGTTCCCGCTCGGCGGGGGGGGAGATGCATTTT
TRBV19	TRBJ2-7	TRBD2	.	CASSITSGSFREQYF	TGTGCCAGTAGTATTACTAGCGGGAGTTTTCGGGAGCAGTACTTC
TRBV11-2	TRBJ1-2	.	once	CASSYARASYTF	TGTGCCAGCAGTTACGCGAGGGCTAGCTACACCTTC
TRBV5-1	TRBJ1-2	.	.	CASSLAGNYGYTF	TGCGCCAGCAGCTTGGCGGGGAACTATGGCTACACCTTC
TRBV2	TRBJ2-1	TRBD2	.	CASSTLAGSEQFF	TGTGCCAGCAGTACCCTAGCGGGGAGTGAGCAGTTCTTC
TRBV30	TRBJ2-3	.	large	CAWSVREIDTQYF	TGTGCCTGGAGTGTACGGGAAATAGATACGCAGTATTTT
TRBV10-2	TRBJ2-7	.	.	CASNPGGIREQYF	TGCGCCAGCAACCCTGGGGGCATTAGGGAGCAGTACTTC
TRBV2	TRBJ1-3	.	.	CASRGTASSGNTIYF	TGTGCCAGCAGAGGAACAGCAAGCTCTGGAAACACCATATATTTT
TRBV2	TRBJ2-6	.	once	CASSGSSGANVLTF	TGTGCCAGCAGTGGGAGCTCTGGGGCCAACGTCCTGACTTTC